The clone carrying this T cell receptor (beta chain) was seen a few times. The antigen is unknown. TCRdb processed the 5' RACE reads anew with MiXCR; each CDR3 protein has one entry. This repertoire shows approximately 580,000 distinct CDR3 sequences, roughly 20% found once; its top ten account for around 12%. These data originate in a study of T-cell memory formation after mild COVID-19. Study results and caveats: The second-wave clones peaking on day 37 were not confirmed as SARS-CoV-2-specific.

This CDR3 is 20 amino acids long. V lost 1 base, J lost 3 bases, and 25 bases lay in between. CDR1 LGHDT and CDR2 YNNKEL come from the germline V gene (reference sequence). The chain carries TRBV3-1 and TRBJ2-1; D possibly corresponds to TRBD1 (6 bases). Sequenced sample: PBMCs or a T cell subset sorted from them (not recorded which). The clonotype was recovered from an adult woman who had mild COVID-19 (a few samples of this study predate the infection). Cell type and time point are not known. The CDR3 here is CASSQGLGQSRGADYNEQFF. CDR3 nucleotide sequence: TGTGCCAGCAGCCAAGGACTCGGACAAAGCAGGGGAGCAGACTACAATGAGCAGTTCTTC.